Listed below are T cell receptor beta chains from one sample, sequenced in a study of T cells in Graves' hyperthyroidism and ophthalmopathy. Each CDR3 protein gets one entry after TCRdb re-called the multiplex PCR reads with MiXCR. This table holds 450,000 to 650,000 distinct CDR3 sequences, 17% found once. Source material: blood. These TCRs come from a woman between 18 and 30 years old with Graves' ophthalmopathy. Each CDR3 is given with its conserved first and last residue. Fields, in order: J gene, V gene, clone size, D gene, CDR3 DNA, CDR3 protein. The D gene is left open where the match is weak. Size values are once, few and many counts, or a class for expanded clones, and some rows have none.

J gene: TRBJ2-1
V gene: TRBV28
clone size: few
D gene: TRBD2
CDR3 DNA: TGTGCCAGCAGTCAAACTAGCGGGGGGGCGAGTGAGCAGTTCTTC
CDR3 protein: CASSQTSGGASEQFF

J gene: TRBJ1-4
V gene: TRBV30
clone size: many
D gene: NA
CDR3 DNA: TGTGCCTGGAGTAAATGGACATCGGCGGAACTGTTTTTT
CDR3 protein: CAWSKWTSAELFF

J gene: TRBJ2-7
V gene: TRBV3-1
clone size: many
D gene: NA
CDR3 DNA: TGTGCCAGCAGCCAAGTCTCCTCCTACGAGCAGTACTTC
CDR3 protein: CASSQVSSYEQYF

J gene: TRBJ2-3
V gene: TRBV18
clone size: few
D gene: TRBD2
CDR3 DNA: TGTGCCAGCTCCCCACGGATCCTGACTAGCGGGGGACTGACAGATACGCAGTATTTT
CDR3 protein: CASSPRILTSGGLTDTQYF

J gene: TRBJ1-4
V gene: TRBV29-1
clone size: NA
D gene: NA
CDR3 DNA: TGCAGCGTTGAAACACGGGGGGACGAAAAACTGTTTTTT
CDR3 protein: CSVETRGDEKLFF

J gene: TRBJ1-1
V gene: TRBV20-1
clone size: NA
D gene: NA
CDR3 DNA: TGCAGTGCTAACGGGGGCCTCGGTACTGAAGCTTTCTTT
CDR3 protein: CSANGGLGTEAFF

J gene: TRBJ1-1
V gene: TRBV4-1
clone size: NA
D gene: NA
CDR3 DNA: TGCGCCAGCAGCCAAGTCGGAGGGGCAAACACTGAAGCTTTCTTT
CDR3 protein: CASSQVGGANTEAFF

J gene: TRBJ2-3
V gene: TRBV7-2
clone size: many
D gene: TRBD2
CDR3 DNA: TGTGCCAGCAGCTTAGCCTATCTAGCGGGAGGGGAAGATACGCAGTATTTT
CDR3 protein: CASSLAYLAGGEDTQYF

J gene: TRBJ1-6
V gene: TRBV5-1
clone size: NA
D gene: TRBD1
CDR3 DNA: TGCGCCAGCAGTTATGACAGGGGTGATGGCCCTTGGTCCTATAATTCACCCCTCCACTTT
CDR3 protein: CASSYDRGDGPWSYNSPLHF

J gene: TRBJ1-4
V gene: TRBV5-8
clone size: many
D gene: TRBD1
CDR3 DNA: TGTGCCAGCAGCGACAGGGGGCGAGCCCTTAATGAAAAACTGTTTTTT
CDR3 protein: CASSDRGRALNEKLFF

J gene: TRBJ2-3
V gene: TRBV4-3
clone size: many
D gene: NA
CDR3 DNA: TGCGCCAGCAGCCAAGACCGGGGTGGGGGAGATACGCAGTATTTT
CDR3 protein: CASSQDRGGGDTQYF

J gene: TRBJ1-5
V gene: TRBV12-3/TRBV12-4
clone size: many
D gene: NA
CDR3 DNA: TGTGCCAGCAGTTCAACAGGGAGCAATCAGCCCCAGCATTTT
CDR3 protein: CASSSTGSNQPQHF

J gene: TRBJ1-2
V gene: TRBV28
clone size: many
D gene: TRBD1
CDR3 DNA: TGTGCCAGCAGCCTCCGGGACAGGGTCTATGGCTACACCTTC
CDR3 protein: CASSLRDRVYGYTF

J gene: TRBJ1-2
V gene: TRBV5-5
clone size: NA
D gene: TRBD1
CDR3 DNA: TGTGCCAGCAGCTCCGACCCGGGACAGAACCTATATGGCTACACCTTC
CDR3 protein: CASSSDPGQNLYGYTF

J gene: TRBJ2-1
V gene: TRBV5-1
clone size: few
D gene: TRBD2
CDR3 DNA: TGCGCCAGCAGCATTGGGGGGATTAGCGGGAGACATGAGCAGTTCTTC
CDR3 protein: CASSIGGISGRHEQFF

J gene: TRBJ2-2
V gene: TRBV11-2
clone size: NA
D gene: TRBD2
CDR3 DNA: TGTGCCAGCAGCCCTATGGGGGGGAGCACCGGGGAGCTGTTTTTT
CDR3 protein: CASSPMGGSTGELFF

J gene: TRBJ1-2
V gene: TRBV19
clone size: few
D gene: NA
CDR3 DNA: TGTGCCAGTAGTATCGACGGACTTAGGGGCTACACCTTC
CDR3 protein: CASSIDGLRGYTF

J gene: TRBJ1-1
V gene: TRBV20-1
clone size: few
D gene: NA
CDR3 DNA: TGCAGTGCTAGAGAGGGACCCTCTGAAGCTTTCTTT
CDR3 protein: CSAREGPSEAFF

J gene: TRBJ2-5
V gene: TRBV28
clone size: few
D gene: TRBD2
CDR3 DNA: TGTGCCAGCGGACTAGCGGGGGTTCGATGGGCCCAAGAGACCCAGTACTTC
CDR3 protein: CASGLAGVRWAQETQYF

J gene: TRBJ2-1
V gene: TRBV6-1
clone size: many
D gene: TRBD2
CDR3 DNA: TGTGCCAGCAGCCCCCGACTAGCGGGGGGATACAATGAGCAGTTCTTC
CDR3 protein: CASSPRLAGGYNEQFF

J gene: TRBJ1-6
V gene: TRBV12-3/TRBV12-4
clone size: many
D gene: NA
CDR3 DNA: TGTGCCAGCAGTTTCGGGGGATCACCCCTCCACTTT
CDR3 protein: CASSFGGSPLHF

J gene: TRBJ2-1
V gene: TRBV6-5
clone size: NA
D gene: TRBD1
CDR3 DNA: TGTGCCAGCAGTTTCACCGTTCCCGGGACAGGGATTTACAATGAGCAGTTCTTC
CDR3 protein: CASSFTVPGTGIYNEQFF

J gene: TRBJ2-3
V gene: TRBV20-1
clone size: NA
D gene: NA
CDR3 DNA: TGCAGTGCCGACGGGACTTCCAACACAGATACGCAGTATTTT
CDR3 protein: CSADGTSNTDTQYF

J gene: TRBJ1-2
V gene: TRBV7-9
clone size: NA
D gene: NA
CDR3 DNA: TGTGCCAGCAGCTCCACAGGGACGAATGGCTACACCTTC
CDR3 protein: CASSSTGTNGYTF

J gene: TRBJ2-1
V gene: TRBV20-1
clone size: few
D gene: NA
CDR3 DNA: TGCAGTGCTAGATCCAATCAGCCAGCGGACCCCTACAATGAGCAGTTCTTC
CDR3 protein: CSARSNQPADPYNEQFF

J gene: TRBJ1-3
V gene: TRBV7-2
clone size: few
D gene: TRBD1
CDR3 DNA: TGTGCCAGCAGCAACACAGGGGTTAACACCATATATTTT
CDR3 protein: CASSNTGVNTIYF

J gene: TRBJ2-1
V gene: TRBV27
clone size: few
D gene: TRBD1
CDR3 DNA: TGTGCCAGCAGTTCGGGACAGGCACCCTACAATGAGCAGTTCTTC
CDR3 protein: CASSSGQAPYNEQFF

J gene: TRBJ2-7
V gene: TRBV4-1
clone size: few
D gene: TRBD1
CDR3 DNA: TGCGCCAGCAGCCAAGCGGTTTGGGGACAGGGACCTCAAGGAGCCTACGAGCAGTACTTC
CDR3 protein: CASSQAVWGQGPQGAYEQYF

J gene: TRBJ2-6
V gene: TRBV5-5
clone size: many
D gene: TRBD1
CDR3 DNA: TGTGCCAGCAGCTGGTATCGGGGACAGGGAATCTCTGGGGCCAACGTCCTGACTTTC
CDR3 protein: CASSWYRGQGISGANVLTF

J gene: TRBJ2-1
V gene: TRBV7-2
clone size: few
D gene: TRBD1
CDR3 DNA: TGTGCCAGCAGCTCCCACCCCGGGACAGGGTTAGGTAATGAGCAGTTCTTC
CDR3 protein: CASSSHPGTGLGNEQFF

J gene: TRBJ2-7
V gene: TRBV11-2
clone size: many
D gene: TRBD2
CDR3 DNA: TGTGCCAGCAGCTTAGATTTGGGACTAGCGGGGTACGAGCAGTACTTC
CDR3 protein: CASSLDLGLAGYEQYF

J gene: TRBJ1-5
V gene: TRBV7-2
clone size: many
D gene: TRBD1
CDR3 DNA: TGTGCCAGCAGCTTAGGGGACAGGGGTTCCAGATATAGCAATCAGCCCCAGCATTTT
CDR3 protein: CASSLGDRGSRYSNQPQHF

J gene: TRBJ2-1
V gene: TRBV5-1
clone size: few
D gene: TRBD2
CDR3 DNA: TGCGCCAGCGGTTCTAGCGGGGGGGCCTACAATGAGCAGTTCTTC
CDR3 protein: CASGSSGGAYNEQFF

J gene: TRBJ2-5
V gene: TRBV20-1
clone size: NA
D gene: TRBD1
CDR3 DNA: TGCAGTGCTACGACAGGGAAAGAGACCCAGTACTTC
CDR3 protein: CSATTGKETQYF

J gene: TRBJ2-2
V gene: TRBV28
clone size: few
D gene: TRBD1
CDR3 DNA: TGTGCCAGCAGCCGTTCCGGGACAGGGGACGGGGAGCTGTTTTTT
CDR3 protein: CASSRSGTGDGELFF

J gene: TRBJ2-1
V gene: TRBV7-2
clone size: many
D gene: TRBD2
CDR3 DNA: TGTGCCAGCAGGACTAGCGGAACCTACAATGAGCAGTTCTTC
CDR3 protein: CASRTSGTYNEQFF

J gene: TRBJ1-5
V gene: TRBV19
clone size: NA
D gene: TRBD1
CDR3 DNA: TGTGCCAGTAGTACCAGGACAGGGAATAGTCAGCCCCAGCATTTT
CDR3 protein: CASSTRTGNSQPQHF

J gene: TRBJ1-2
V gene: TRBV20-1
clone size: NA
D gene: TRBD1
CDR3 DNA: TGCAGTGCTACGACAGGGGGCCTCGGTGGCTGCACCTTC
CDR3 protein: CSATTGGLGGCTF

J gene: TRBJ1-2
V gene: TRBV2
clone size: few
D gene: NA
CDR3 DNA: TGTGCCAGCAAGGAGTCCCAGGGATATGGCTACACCTTC
CDR3 protein: CASKESQGYGYTF

J gene: TRBJ2-5
V gene: TRBV15
clone size: NA
D gene: NA
CDR3 DNA: TGTGCCACCAGCAGAACCGTAGAGACCCAGTACTTC
CDR3 protein: CATSRTVETQYF

J gene: TRBJ2-7
V gene: TRBV4-1
clone size: NA
D gene: TRBD2
CDR3 DNA: TGCGCCAGCAGCCAAGTCCTGGGGGAGGGCCCCTACGAGCAGTACTTC
CDR3 protein: CASSQVLGEGPYEQYF

J gene: TRBJ1-2
V gene: TRBV30
clone size: NA
D gene: NA
CDR3 DNA: TGTGCCTGGAGTGGTGGGGTGGGGGCCGGGAAGTATGGCTACACCTTC
CDR3 protein: CAWSGGVGAGKYGYTF

J gene: TRBJ1-1
V gene: TRBV3-1
clone size: NA
D gene: TRBD1
CDR3 DNA: TGTGCCAGCAGCCAGGGACAGGGGAGGTCGAACACTGAAGCTTTCTTT
CDR3 protein: CASSQGQGRSNTEAFF

J gene: TRBJ1-5
V gene: TRBV28
clone size: many
D gene: TRBD1
CDR3 DNA: TGTGCCAGCAGGGGGGACAGGTGGGATCGGGAACCCCAGCATTTT
CDR3 protein: CASRGDRWDREPQHF

J gene: TRBJ1-1
V gene: TRBV7-9
clone size: many
D gene: NA
CDR3 DNA: TGTGCCAGCAGCACGACAGAGAACACTGAAGCTTTCTTT
CDR3 protein: CASSTTENTEAFF

J gene: TRBJ2-3
V gene: TRBV7-2
clone size: many
D gene: NA
CDR3 DNA: TGTGCCAGCAGCTTAGGAGTCCCGGATACGCAGTATTTT
CDR3 protein: CASSLGVPDTQYF

J gene: TRBJ1-2
V gene: TRBV28
clone size: NA
D gene: NA
CDR3 DNA: TGTGCCAGCAGACTTACCGGGACACCTTATGGCTACACCTTC
CDR3 protein: CASRLTGTPYGYTF

J gene: TRBJ2-7
V gene: TRBV3-1
clone size: NA
D gene: TRBD2
CDR3 DNA: TGTGCCAGCAGCCAACTAGCGGACTCCTACGAGCAGTACTTC
CDR3 protein: CASSQLADSYEQYF

J gene: TRBJ2-1
V gene: TRBV7-2
clone size: many
D gene: TRBD2
CDR3 DNA: TGTGCCAGCAGCTTATTACTAGCGGGATTAGGCAATGAGCAGTTCTTC
CDR3 protein: CASSLLLAGLGNEQFF

J gene: TRBJ2-1
V gene: TRBV5-5
clone size: many
D gene: TRBD2
CDR3 DNA: TGTGCCAGCAGCTTAAGATTAGCGGGACACCACACAGACTACAATGAGCAGTTCTTC
CDR3 protein: CASSLRLAGHHTDYNEQFF

J gene: TRBJ2-3
V gene: TRBV20-1
clone size: NA
D gene: TRBD2
CDR3 DNA: TGCAGTGCTAGGAGGGCTAGCGGGAGCACAGATACGCAGTATTTT
CDR3 protein: CSARRASGSTDTQYF

J gene: TRBJ2-1
V gene: TRBV5-4
clone size: NA
D gene: TRBD2
CDR3 DNA: TGTGCCAGCAGCGGCGCCGGGACTAAACTGAATGAGCAGTTCTTC
CDR3 protein: CASSGAGTKLNEQFF

J gene: TRBJ2-3
V gene: TRBV5-5
clone size: NA
D gene: NA
CDR3 DNA: TGTGCCAACAGCCCTGTCGGGGCAGATACGCAGTATTTT
CDR3 protein: CANSPVGADTQYF

J gene: TRBJ1-1
V gene: TRBV27
clone size: many
D gene: TRBD1
CDR3 DNA: TGTGCCAGCAGTTTACAGGGGGGATTGAACACTGAAGCTTTCTTT
CDR3 protein: CASSLQGGLNTEAFF

J gene: TRBJ1-4
V gene: TRBV28
clone size: NA
D gene: TRBD1
CDR3 DNA: TGTGCCAGCAGTGCCGGGACAGGCGGTAATGAAAAACTGTTTTTT
CDR3 protein: CASSAGTGGNEKLFF

J gene: TRBJ1-1
V gene: TRBV6-6
clone size: few
D gene: TRBD1
CDR3 DNA: TGTGCCAGCAGTTACTCACGGCAGGGGGACACTGAAGCTTTCTTT
CDR3 protein: CASSYSRQGDTEAFF

J gene: TRBJ1-2
V gene: TRBV11-2
clone size: many
D gene: NA
CDR3 DNA: TGTGCCAGCAGCTTAATTCGGGACAACTACTATGGCTACACCTTC
CDR3 protein: CASSLIRDNYYGYTF

J gene: TRBJ1-4
V gene: TRBV30
clone size: NA
D gene: TRBD1
CDR3 DNA: TGTGCCTGGACAGGGGGGCCTAATGAAAAACTGTTTTTT
CDR3 protein: CAWTGGPNEKLFF

J gene: TRBJ1-1
V gene: TRBV13
clone size: many
D gene: TRBD1
CDR3 DNA: TGTGCCAGCAGCTCGGGGACAGGAGAAGCTTTCTTT
CDR3 protein: CASSSGTGEAFF

J gene: TRBJ2-1
V gene: TRBV6-2/TRBV6-3
clone size: NA
D gene: NA
CDR3 DNA: TGTGCCAGCAGATGGGCCCTTTCGTTGTACAATGAGCAGTTCTTC
CDR3 protein: CASRWALSLYNEQFF